Listed here are 15 T cell receptor beta chains from one sample, sequenced in a study of T cell clonality in common variable immunodeficiency. TCRdb keeps only in-frame clones here, not all; method: immunoSEQ multiplex PCR. The repertoire consists of about 44,000 clones, none detected only once. Sequencing was performed on peripheral blood mononuclear cells. These receptors originate from a person aged 18-70 years in good health.

At least ten counts were recorded for this clone. The read finishes 3 residues shy of the CDR3 end, and the germline J gene is used to complete it. The J gene is TRBJ2-2, the V gene TRBV6-2 or TRBV6-3; the match to TRBD2 covers 7 bases. There are 17 residues in the CDR3. Germline loops: CDR1 MNHEY, CDR2 SVGEGT. Germline trimming cut 3 bases from V and 6 bases from J; bases unmatched to any gene: 13. CDR3 protein: CASSYESAREGSGELFF. The part of the CDR3 DNA that was read is TGTGCCAGCAGTTATGAAAGTGCCAGGGAGGGGTCCGGGGAG.

This clone was seen repeatedly, ten times or more. Coverage ceases 3 residues before the CDR3 finishes, and the germline J gene fills in the end. The chain is built from TRBV20-1 and TRBJ2-3; the match to TRBD1 covers 7 bases. The CDR3 totals 15 residues. In germline, CDR1 is DFQATT, CDR2 SNEGSKA (reference sequence). V lost 2 bases and J lost 5; bases outside the gene matches: 10. The CDR3 here is CSARLDRNFGDTQYF. Incomplete CDR3 DNA: TGCAGTGCTAGATTGGACAGGAACTTCGGAGATACG.

This clone was found many times. The CDR3 end lies 3 residues beyond the end of the read and is filled in from the germline J gene. The chain recombines TRBV5-1 with TRBJ1-1; 9 nucleotides line up with TRBD1. The V and J ends lost 5 bases and 4 bases, in that order; junction bases with no gene match: 9. The CDR3 is 15 amino acids. CDR1 SGHRS and CDR2 YFSETQ come from the germline V gene. The CDR3 loop reads CASRMTYRGPTEAFF. Incomplete CDR3 DNA: TGCGCCAGCAGGATGACCTACAGGGGGCCCACTGAA.

This clone was counted many times. The read ends 3 residues before the CDR3 terminus; that terminus is restored from the germline J gene. The chain recombines TRBV28 with TRBJ2-2; 11 nucleotides match TRBD2. Trimming removed 7 bases from V and 2 bases from J; junction bases left unmatched: 6. The CDR3 sequence is 16 residues long. The germline V gene has CDR1 MDHEN and CDR2 SYDVKM. CDR3 bases read: TGTGCCAGCACCAGACTAGCGGGATTTAACACCGGGGAG. Its protein is CASTRLAGFNTGE. The entire CDR3 is CASTRLAGFNTGELFF.

This clone appeared many times. The read finishes 3 residues shy of the CDR3 end, and the germline J gene is used to complete it. The gene calls are TRBV28 and TRBJ2-3, with D perhaps TRBD2 (6 bases). From germline, CDR1 is MDHEN and CDR2 SYDVKM. V was shortened by 4 bases and J by 3 bases, with 26 bases between the two germline ends. This CDR3 is 19 amino acids long. The CDR3 DNA, read in part, is TGTGCCAGCAGTTCCGGGACTCATCGTTGGGGTGAAGGTACAGATACG. The encoded protein is CASSSGTHRWGEGTDT. Given in full, the CDR3 is CASSSGTHRWGEGTDTQYF.

This clone was counted at least ten times. Read data end 3 residues before the CDR3 end; the end is taken from the germline J gene. This chain uses TRBV2 with TRBJ1-4; 7 bases line up with TRBD1. Per the germline V gene, CDR1 is SNHLY and CDR2 is FYNNEI. With V trimmed by 11 bases and J by 7 bases, 10 bases remained unmatched. The CDR3 totals 13 residues. The DNA read from the CDR3 is TGTGCCGGGGGGACAGCACCTGGTGAAAAA. Translation: CAGGTAPGEK. The entire CDR3 reads CAGGTAPGEKLFF.

This clone was seen a few times. The sequenced CDR3 bases are TGTGCCAGCAGCTTAGCGATCAGCGAG. This translates into CASSLAISE. The complete CDR3 reads CASSLAISEQYF. The chain combines TRBV11-1 with TRBJ2-7; unclear D gene. The read terminates 3 residues before the CDR3 end, so the remaining end is supplied by the germline J gene. With 0 bases removed from V and 6 bases from J, the gap between germline ends came to 6 bases. CDR1 SGHAT and CDR2 FQDESV come from the germline V gene (reference sequence). The CDR3 covers 12 residues.

This clone was found many times. The missing CDR3 end, 3 residues past where the read stops, is filled in from the germline J gene. The chain carries TRBV5-6 and TRBJ1-6, with TRBD1 identical over 7 bases. This CDR3 comprises 14 residues. The ends lost 0 bases at V and 7 bases at J; junction bases unmatched: 1. CDR1 is SGHDT, CDR2 YYEEEE, per germline. The CDR3 protein is CASSLEGQNSPLHF. CDR3 bases read: TGTGCCAGCAGCTTGGAGGGACAGAATTCACCC.

This chain's CDR3 is CASSTEDRGVETQYF. The sequenced part of the CDR3 DNA is TGTGCCAGCAGTACAGAGGACCGGGGGGTAGAGACC. J is TRBJ2-5 and V is TRBV6-2 or TRBV6-3; 7 bases are shared with TRBD2. The DNA ends 3 residues before the CDR3 does, and the rest of the CDR3 is filled in from the germline J gene. Germline V gene lookup returns CDR1 MNHEY and CDR2 SVGEGT. This CDR3 is built from 15 residues. V trimming: 5 bases; J trimming: 4 bases; junction bases outside the gene matches: 10.

This clone showed up many times. Read data end 3 residues before the CDR3 end; the end is taken from the germline J gene. The chain is built from TRBV27 and TRBJ1-1, with 7 bases aligning to TRBD1. Germline trimming cut 6 bases from V and 5 bases from J; bases unmatched to any gene: 9. The CDR3 runs 14 residues. Germline CDR1 and CDR2: MNHEY and SMNVEV (reference sequence). The covered CDR3 bases are TGTGCCAGCAGCCAATACAGGGGAAAGACTGAA. Translated: CASSQYRGKTE. In full, the CDR3 reads CASSQYRGKTEAFF.

This clone was seen many times. The read terminates 3 residues ahead of where the CDR3 ends, so the germline J gene completes it. The chain uses TRBV6-2 or TRBV6-3 and TRBJ2-7; D possibly uses TRBD1 or TRBD2 (6 bases each). CDR3 size: 15 residues. V was clipped by 5 bases and J by 2 bases, with 16 bases between them. Germline-derived CDR1 and CDR2 are MNHEY and SVGEGT. The CDR3 DNA, read in part, is TGTGCCAGCAGTCGCGGGACACTGGTTACCTACGAG. Its protein product is CASSRGTLVTYE. The full CDR3 is CASSRGTLVTYEQYF.

The sample holds many counts of this clone. The read is 3 residues too short to cover the CDR3 end, so that end is filled in from the germline J gene. The chain combines TRBV12-3 or TRBV12-4 with TRBJ2-4, with a weak D call TRBD2 (5 bases). V lost 3 bases and J lost 0, with 12 bases in between. This CDR3 has 16 residues. CDR3 DNA, as far as it was read: TGTGCCAGCAGTTTCGCGGGTTCTCTAGCCAAAAACATT. Amino acids: CASSFAGSLAKNI. The whole CDR3 is CASSFAGSLAKNIQYF.

About this clone itself: A far larger clone is one nucleotide away, so this likely arose from a read error. The CDR3 extends 3 residues past the end of the read, so its final part is completed from the germline J gene. The chain is built from TRBV6-2 or TRBV6-3 and TRBJ1-1; 8 positions match TRBD1. Per the germline V gene, CDR1 is MNHEY and CDR2 is SVGEGT. The CDR3 totals 13 residues. CDR3: CASSYQGATDAFF. CDR3 bases read: TGTGCCAGCAGTTATCAGGGGGCCACTGAC.

The sample holds many counts of this clone. The CDR3 end lies 3 residues beyond the end of the read and is filled in from the germline J gene. The V and J genes are TRBV20-1 and TRBJ1-5; 9 bases map to TRBD1. This CDR3 region has 13 residues. Germline V gene lookup returns CDR1 DFQATT and CDR2 SNEGSKA (reference sequence). The trim removed 7 bases at V and 3 bases at J, leaving 4 bases unmatched. The CDR3 DNA, read in part, is TGCAGTGGATGGACAGGGGTCAATCAGCCC. Its translation is CSGWTGVNQP. The complete CDR3 sequence is CSGWTGVNQPQHF.

Details on this clone: The CDR3 end is not reached by the read, which stops 3 residues before it; the germline J gene fills it in. This chain uses TRBV7-3 with TRBJ2-3; TRBD2 might be the D (7 bases). Trimming shortened V by 5 bases and J by 0 bases, and 18 bases separated the two germline ends. The CDR3 is 17 residues long. From germline, CDR1 is SGHTA and CDR2 FQGTGA. The CDR3 protein is CASSPGGLAASTDTQYF. CDR3 DNA, as far as it was read: TGTGCCAGCAGCCCCGGGGGCCTAGCGGCTAGCACAGATACG.